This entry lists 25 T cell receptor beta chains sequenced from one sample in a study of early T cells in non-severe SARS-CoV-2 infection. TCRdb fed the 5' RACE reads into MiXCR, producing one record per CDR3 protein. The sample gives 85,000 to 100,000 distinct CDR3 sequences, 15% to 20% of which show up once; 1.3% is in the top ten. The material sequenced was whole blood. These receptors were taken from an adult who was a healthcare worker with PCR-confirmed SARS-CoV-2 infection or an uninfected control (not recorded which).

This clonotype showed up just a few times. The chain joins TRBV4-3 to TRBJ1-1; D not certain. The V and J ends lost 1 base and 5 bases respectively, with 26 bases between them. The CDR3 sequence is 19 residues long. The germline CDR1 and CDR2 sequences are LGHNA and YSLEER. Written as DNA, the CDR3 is TGCGCCAGCAGCCAAGTAAGGTTGGTTAAAGGGAGAATCCGAACTGAAGCTTTCTTT. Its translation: CASSQVRLVKGRIRTEAFF.

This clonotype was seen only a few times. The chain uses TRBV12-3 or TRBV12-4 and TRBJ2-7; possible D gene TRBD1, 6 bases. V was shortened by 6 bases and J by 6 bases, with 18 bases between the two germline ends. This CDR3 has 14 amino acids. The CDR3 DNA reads TGTGCCAGCAGCGAAGGGGGAAGGCTGGTCGAGCAGTACTTC. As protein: CASSEGGRLVEQYF.

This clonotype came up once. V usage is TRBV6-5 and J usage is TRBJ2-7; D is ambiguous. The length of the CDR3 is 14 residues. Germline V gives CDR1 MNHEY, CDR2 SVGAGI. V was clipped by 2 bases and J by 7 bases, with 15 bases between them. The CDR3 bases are TGTGCCAGCAGTTACCGGAACCTGGTGGGGGAGCAGTACTTC. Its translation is CASSYRNLVGEQYF.

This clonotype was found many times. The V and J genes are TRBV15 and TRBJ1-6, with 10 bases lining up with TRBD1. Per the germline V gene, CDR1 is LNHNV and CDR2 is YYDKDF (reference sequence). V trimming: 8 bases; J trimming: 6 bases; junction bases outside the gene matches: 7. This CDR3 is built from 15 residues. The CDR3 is CATERDRGFNSPLHF. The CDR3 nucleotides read TGTGCCACCGAACGGGACAGGGGTTTTAATTCACCCCTCCACTTT.

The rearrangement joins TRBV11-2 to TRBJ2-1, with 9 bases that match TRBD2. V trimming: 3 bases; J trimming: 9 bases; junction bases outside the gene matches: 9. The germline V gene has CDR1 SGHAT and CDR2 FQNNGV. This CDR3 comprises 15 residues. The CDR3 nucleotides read TGTGCCAGCAGCTTCCGTGGTAGCGGGAGCATTGAGCAGTTCTTC. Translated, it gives CASSFRGSGSIEQFF.

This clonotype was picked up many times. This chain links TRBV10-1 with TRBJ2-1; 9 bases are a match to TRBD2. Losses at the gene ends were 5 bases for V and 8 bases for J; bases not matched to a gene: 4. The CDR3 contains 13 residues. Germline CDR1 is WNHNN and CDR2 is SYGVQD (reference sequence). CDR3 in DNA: TGCGCCAGCAGTTCTAGCGGGAACGATGAGCAGTTCTTC. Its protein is CASSSSGNDEQFF.

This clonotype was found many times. CDR3 bases: TGTGCCAGCAGCTTTACAGAGTCTGGGGCCAACGTCCTGACTTTC. Protein sequence: CASSFTESGANVLTF. The V call is TRBV7-9, the J call TRBJ2-6, with D hard to call. The V and J ends lost 3 bases and 1 base respectively, with 7 bases between them. Germline V gene lookup returns CDR1 SEHNR and CDR2 FQNEAQ (reference sequence). The CDR3 loop spans 15 amino acids. The entire variable domain, with the rest obtained from reference TRBV7-9 and TRBJ2-6, is as follows: DTGVSQNPRHKITKRGQNVTFRCDPISEHNRLYWYRQTLGQGPEFLTYFQNEAQLEKSRLLSDRFSAERPKGSFSTLEIQRTEQGDSAMYLCASSFTESGANVLTFGAGSRLTVL.

Here the CDR3 DNA reads TGTGCCAGCAGGGGCGTCACCTCCTATAATTCACCCCTCCACTTT. Protein: CASRGVTSYNSPLHF. The genes are TRBV27 and TRBJ1-6; D uncertain. V was trimmed by 6 bases and J by 0 bases, leaving 9 bases between them. The V gene's germline CDR1 is MNHEY and CDR2 SMNVEV (reference sequence). The CDR3 is 15 amino acids.

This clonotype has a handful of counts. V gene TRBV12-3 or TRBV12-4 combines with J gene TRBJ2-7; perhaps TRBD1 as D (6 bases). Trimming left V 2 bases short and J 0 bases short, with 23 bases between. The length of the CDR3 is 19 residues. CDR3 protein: CASSLIPDPGTPSSYEQYF. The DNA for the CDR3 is TGTGCCAGCAGTTTAATACCAGATCCAGGGACACCAAGCTCCTACGAGCAGTACTTC.

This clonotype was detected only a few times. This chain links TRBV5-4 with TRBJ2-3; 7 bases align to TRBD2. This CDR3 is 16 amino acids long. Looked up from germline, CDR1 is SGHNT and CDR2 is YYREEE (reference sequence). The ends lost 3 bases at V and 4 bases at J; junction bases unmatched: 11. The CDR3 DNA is TGTGCCAGCAGCTCGGTCCTAGCGGCTCGTTCAGATACGCAGTATTTT. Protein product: CASSSVLAARSDTQYF.

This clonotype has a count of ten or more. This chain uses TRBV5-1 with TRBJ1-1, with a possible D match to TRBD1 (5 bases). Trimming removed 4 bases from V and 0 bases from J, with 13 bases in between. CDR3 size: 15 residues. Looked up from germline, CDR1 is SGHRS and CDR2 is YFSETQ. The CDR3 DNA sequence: TGCGCCAGCAGCGGCACAGGTAATTTGAACACTGAAGCTTTCTTT. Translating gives CASSGTGNLNTEAFF.

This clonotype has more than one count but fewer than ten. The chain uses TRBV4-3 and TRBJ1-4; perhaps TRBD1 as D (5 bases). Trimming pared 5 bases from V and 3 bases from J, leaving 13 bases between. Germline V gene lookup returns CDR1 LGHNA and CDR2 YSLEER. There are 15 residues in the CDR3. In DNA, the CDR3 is TGCGCCAGCAGCGACACAGGACTTTCTAATGAAAAACTGTTTTTT. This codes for CASSDTGLSNEKLFF.

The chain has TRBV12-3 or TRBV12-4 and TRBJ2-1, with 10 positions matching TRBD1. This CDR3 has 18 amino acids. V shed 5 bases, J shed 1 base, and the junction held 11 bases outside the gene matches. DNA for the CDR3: TGTGCCAGCAGTCGACAGGGGGCGGGCGGGATTTCCTACAATGAGCAGTTCTTC. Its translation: CASSRQGAGGISYNEQFF.

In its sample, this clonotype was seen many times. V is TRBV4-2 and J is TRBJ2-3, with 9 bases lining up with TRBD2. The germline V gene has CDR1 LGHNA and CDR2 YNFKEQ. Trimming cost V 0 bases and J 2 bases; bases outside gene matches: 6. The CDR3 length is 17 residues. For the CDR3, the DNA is TGTGCCAGCAGCCAAGATGGGCCTAGCGGGGACACAGATACGCAGTATTTT. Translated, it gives CASSQDGPSGDTDTQYF.

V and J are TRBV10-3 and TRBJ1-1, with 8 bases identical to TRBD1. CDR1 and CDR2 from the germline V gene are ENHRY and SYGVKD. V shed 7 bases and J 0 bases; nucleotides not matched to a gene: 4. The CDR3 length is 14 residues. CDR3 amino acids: CAIKDRDMNTEAFF. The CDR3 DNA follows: TGTGCCATCAAGGACAGGGACATGAACACTGAAGCTTTCTTT.

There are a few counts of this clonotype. CDR3 loop: CASSRREDYEQYF. Here the CDR3 DNA reads TGTGCCAGCAGCAGGCGGGAAGACTACGAGCAGTACTTC. V usage is TRBV3-1 and J usage is TRBJ2-7, with D possibly being TRBD2 (6 bases). CDR3 length: 13 residues. Germline V gene sequence: CDR1 LGHDT, CDR2 YNNKEL (reference sequence). The germline V and J ends were trimmed by 5 bases and 3 bases, with 11 bases remaining between them.

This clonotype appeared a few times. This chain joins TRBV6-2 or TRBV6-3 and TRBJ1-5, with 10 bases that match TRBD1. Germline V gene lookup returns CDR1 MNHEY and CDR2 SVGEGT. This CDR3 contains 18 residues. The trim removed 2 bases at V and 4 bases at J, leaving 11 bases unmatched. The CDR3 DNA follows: TGTGCCAGCAGTTACATCTTGTTCGGGACAGGGGATAATCAGCCCCAGCATTTT. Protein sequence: CASSYILFGTGDNQPQHF.

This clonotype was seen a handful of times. The CDR3 region is CAISGGMRRSEQYF. The DNA of the CDR3 is TGTGCCATCAGTGGAGGGATGAGACGTTCCGAGCAGTACTTC. V is TRBV10-3 and J is TRBJ2-7; TRBD2 is a possible D gene (5 bases). The length of the CDR3 is 14 residues. CDR1 is ENHRY and CDR2 is SYGVKD in the germline V gene. V was clipped by 4 bases and J by 6 bases, with 16 bases between them.

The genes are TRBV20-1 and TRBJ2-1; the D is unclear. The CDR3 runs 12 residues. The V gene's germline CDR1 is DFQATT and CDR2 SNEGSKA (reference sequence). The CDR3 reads CSDRQGYNEQFF. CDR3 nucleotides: TGCAGCGACCGACAAGGCTACAATGAGCAGTTCTTC.

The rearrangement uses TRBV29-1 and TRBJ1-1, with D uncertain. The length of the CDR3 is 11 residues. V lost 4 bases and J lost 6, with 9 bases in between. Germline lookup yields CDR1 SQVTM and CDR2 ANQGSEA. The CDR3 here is CSVGRTSEAFF. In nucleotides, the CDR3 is TGCAGCGTTGGAAGGACTTCTGAAGCTTTCTTT. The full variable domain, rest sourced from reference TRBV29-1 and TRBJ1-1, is SAVISQKPSRDICQRGTSLTIQCQVDSQVTMMFWYRQQPGQSLTLIATANQGSEATYESGFVIDKFPISRPNLTFSTLTVSNMSPEDSSIYLCSVGRTSEAFFGQGTRLTVV.

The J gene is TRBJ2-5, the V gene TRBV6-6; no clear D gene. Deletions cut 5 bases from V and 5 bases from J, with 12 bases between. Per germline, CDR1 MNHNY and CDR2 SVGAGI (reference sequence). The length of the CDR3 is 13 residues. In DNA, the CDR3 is TGTGCCAGCAGTCCCTCCGGTTTGGAGACCCAGTACTTC. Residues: CASSPSGLETQYF.

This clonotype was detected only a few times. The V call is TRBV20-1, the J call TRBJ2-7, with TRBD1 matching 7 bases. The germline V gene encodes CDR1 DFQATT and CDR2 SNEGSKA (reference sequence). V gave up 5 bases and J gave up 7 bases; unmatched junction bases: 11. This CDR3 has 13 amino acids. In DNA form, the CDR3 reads TGCAGTGCTCTTAGGACAGGCGGTAGGGAGCAGTACTTC. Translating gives CSALRTGGREQYF.

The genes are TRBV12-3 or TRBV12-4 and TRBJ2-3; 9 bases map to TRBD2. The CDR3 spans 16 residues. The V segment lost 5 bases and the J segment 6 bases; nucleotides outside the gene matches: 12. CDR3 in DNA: TGTGCCAGCAGTACCCTGGAGGGACTAGCATGGGATACGCAGTATTTT. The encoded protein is CASSTLEGLAWDTQYF.

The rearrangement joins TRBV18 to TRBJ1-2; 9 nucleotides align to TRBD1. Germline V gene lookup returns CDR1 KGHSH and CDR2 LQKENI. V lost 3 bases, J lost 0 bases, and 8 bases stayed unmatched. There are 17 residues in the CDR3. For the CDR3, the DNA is TGTGCCAGCTCACCCTCCGGGACAGGGATTACTAACTATGGCTACACCTTC. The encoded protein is CASSPSGTGITNYGYTF.

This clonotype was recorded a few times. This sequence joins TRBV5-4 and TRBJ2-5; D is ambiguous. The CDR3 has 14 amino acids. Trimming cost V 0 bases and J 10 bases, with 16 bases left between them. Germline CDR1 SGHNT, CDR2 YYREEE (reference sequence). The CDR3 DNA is TGTGCCAGCAGCTTGGATTTCGGAGCGAGCCACCAGTACTTC. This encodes CASSLDFGASHQYF.